This TCR beta chain was found in a study of blood T cell repertoires in COVID-19. Study background: In each case, the material was cDNA or gDNA derived from T cells, B-cell-depleted T cells, or PBMCs.

Germline V gene lookup returns CDR1 SNHLY and CDR2 FYNNEI. V lost 6 bases to trimming and J lost 3 bases; unmatched junction nucleotides: 8. This CDR3 spans 14 amino acids. Seattle's cohort entered during active infection and was followed longitudinally. Sequencing was performed with immunoSEQ multiplex PCR; in TCRdb, only in-frame clones are kept and a portion is missing. The data show 300,000 to 350,000 clones, with 88% seen just once and 1.5% to 2% held by the top ten. The sample consisted of peripheral blood. V and J are TRBV2 and TRBJ2-7; 7 bases fit TRBD2. The origin of this receptor is a woman aged 30 to 39 with COVID-19, enrolled during active disease. The CDR3 region has the DNA TGTGCCAGCAGGGATCCGGGGGGAGGCTACGAGCAGTACTTC. The encoded protein is CASRDPGGGYEQYF.